This TCR beta chain was captured in a study of cytomegalovirus exposure and HLA in healthy donors. Vbeta (60) and Jbeta (13) primers were used in the PCR. Here immunoSEQ multiplex PCR was the method, and the copy in TCRdb shows in-frame clones only, minus some. Seen here are some 60,000 clones, 65% to 90% observed once, and the top ten hold 1.6%. The ends were cut back, 1 base at V and 0 bases at J, with 17 bases in the middle. Germline V gene sequence: CDR1 LGHNA, CDR2 YSLEER. The CDR3 is made up of 18 amino acids. This clone was detected a few times. The sequencing sample was made of PBMCs. This TCR was recovered from a human donor in good health. The gene calls are TRBV4-3 and TRBJ2-3; D call uncertain. The CDR3 DNA sequence: TGCGCCAGCAGCCAAGGGAGTGGTGGCGGATATAGCACAGATACGCAGTATTTT. This translates into CASSQGSGGGYSTDTQYF.